This T cell receptor (beta chain) was obtained from a study of Graves' ophthalmopathy and Graves' hyperthyroidism. Study details: Hyperthyroidism showing no ophthalmopathy within 18 months of follow-up was stable. Findings and caveats of the study: Among expanded thyroid clonotypes above 0.001 frequency, most also occurred in blood.

The CDR3 is 17 amino acids. Germline trimming cut 0 bases from V and 4 bases from J; bases unmatched to any gene: 9. Germline lookup yields CDR1 SGHNT and CDR2 YYREEE (reference sequence). Notes on this clonotype: The target antigen is unknown.

Other autoimmune diseases, uncontrolled infections, pregnancy or lactation ruled patients out of participation. Reliance was placed on clinical symptoms, serum thyroxine, TRAb, thyroid ultrasound and orbital computed tomography for diagnosis. RNA transcripts yielded amplified TCR beta CDR3 regions. A first-round RT-PCR used HTBI primers, followed by a second-round multiplex PCR. TCRdb redid the calling of the multiplex PCR reads with MiXCR, one entry per CDR3 protein. The table has a few hundred thousand distinct CDR3 sequences, under 45% seen once. The V gene is TRBV5-4, the J gene TRBJ1-2; TRBD1 aligns across 10 bases. The sample was peripheral blood or thyroid tissue (not recorded which). The source is an adult man with Graves' hyperthyroidism. The CDR3 DNA reads as TGTGCCAGCAGCTTGGGACAGGGGGCTGGCGCTGCCTATGGCTACACCTTC. It specifies CASSLGQGAGAAYGYTF.